The rows below give T cell receptor beta chains drawn from one sample of a study of cytomegalovirus exposure and HLA in healthy donors. Profiling relied on immunoSEQ multiplex PCR, and the TCRdb table lists in-frame clones only, not all of them. The sample yields about 200,000 clones, around 83% seen once. Sequenced: PBMCs. Source of these receptors: a woman aged 40 to 50 in good health and CMV-seronegative. CDR3s include the opening cysteine and the closing phenylalanine or tryptophan. A D gene is named only where the DNA matches it firmly. Clone size is not always given. Where it is, it says once, few, many or a class for expanded clones.

CDR3 protein | CDR3 DNA | J gene | V gene | clone size | D gene
CASSPSGTGELFF | TGTGCCAGCAGTCCTTCCGGTACCGGGGAGCTGTTTTTT | TRBJ2-2 | TRBV7-9 | - | -
CASQNTGELFF | TGTGCCAGCCAAAACACCGGGGAGCTGTTTTTT | TRBJ2-2 | TRBV2 | - | -
CAIRVGLAGSYEQYF | TGTGCCATCAGGGTGGGACTAGCGGGATCCTACGAGCAGTACTTC | TRBJ2-7 | TRBV10-3 | - | TRBD2
CASSLGGGAQGAFF | TGTGCCAGCAGCTTAGGGGGAGGGGCGCAGGGAGCTTTCTTT | TRBJ1-1 | TRBV7-9 | - | -
CASMVGTGGRSTEAFF | TGTGCCAGTATGGTAGGGACAGGGGGTCGGAGCACTGAAGCTTTCTTT | TRBJ1-1 | TRBV19 | - | TRBD1
CASSYLSFDNEQFF | TGTGCCAGCAGTTATCTAAGTTTTGACAATGAGCAGTTCTTC | TRBJ2-1 | TRBV6-6 | - | -
CASALGTGYNEQFF | TGTGCTAGTGCTTTAGGGACAGGCTACAATGAGCAGTTCTTC | TRBJ2-1 | TRBV12-5 | few | TRBD1
CASSIQGPYEQYF | TGTGCCAGTAGTATTCAGGGGCCCTACGAGCAGTACTTC | TRBJ2-7 | TRBV19 | - | -
CASSSGEMNTEAFF | TGTGCCAGTAGTTCTGGGGAGATGAACACTGAAGCTTTCTTT | TRBJ1-1 | TRBV19 | - | -
CSSSSRDYFQYF | TGTTCCAGCAGCTCGAGGGACTACTTCCAGTACTTC | TRBJ2-7 | TRBV7-9 | - | TRBD2
CASSVLAGGYNEQFF | TGCGCCAGCAGCGTCCTAGCGGGAGGGTACAATGAGCAGTTCTTC | TRBJ2-1 | TRBV5-1 | few | TRBD2
CASSVEDRYVEWDTEAFF | TGTGCCAGCAGCGTAGAGGACAGGTATGTCGAATGGGACACTGAAGCTTTCTTT | TRBJ1-1 | TRBV9 | - | TRBD1
CASSRQGAYEQYF | TGTGCCAGCTCTCGGCAGGGGGCGTACGAGCAGTACTTC | TRBJ2-7 | TRBV18 | - | TRBD1
CAISAGGLVTDTQYF | TGTGCCATCAGTGCAGGCGGACTCGTCACAGATACGCAGTATTTT | TRBJ2-3 | TRBV10-3 | - | -
CASSIGGYETQYF | TGTGCCAGTAGTATAGGAGGTTACGAGACCCAGTACTTC | TRBJ2-5 | TRBV19 | - | -
CASSESLAGVADTQYF | TGTGCCAGCAGTGAATCGCTTGCGGGAGTGGCAGATACGCAGTATTTT | TRBJ2-3 | TRBV25-1 | - | TRBD2
CASTGGVGLSGANVLTF | TGTGCCAGCACCGGAGGGGTGGGGCTGTCTGGGGCCAACGTCCTGACTTTC | TRBJ2-6 | TRBV7-9 | few | -
CASSPTGLRWYF | TGTGCCAGCAGTCCCACGGGACTTCGCTGGTACTTC | TRBJ2-7 | TRBV28 | - | -
CASSRTGTSYHEQYF | TGTGCCAGCAGCAGGACCGGGACTAGCTACCACGAGCAGTACTTC | TRBJ2-7 | TRBV9 | few | TRBD2
CASMWSSLSKNIQYF | TGTGCCAGTATGTGGTCTAGCCTGTCCAAAAACATTCAGTACTTC | TRBJ2-4 | TRBV19 | - | -
CASSVEGGGYNNEQFF | TGTGCCAGCAGCGTAGAGGGAGGGGGATATAACAATGAGCAGTTCTTC | TRBJ2-1 | TRBV9 | - | -
CASSFAGAGTGELFF | TGTGCCAGCAGTTTTGCGGGGGCGGGCACCGGGGAGCTGTTTTTT | TRBJ2-2 | TRBV27 | - | -
CARGKGDTEAFF | TGTGCCCGGGGTAAGGGTGACACTGAAGCTTTCTTT | TRBJ1-1 | TRBV30 | - | -
CASSLAGPPLAKNIQYF | TGTGCCAGCTCACTAGCGGGACCCCCCTTAGCCAAAAACATTCAGTACTTC | TRBJ2-4 | TRBV18 | - | TRBD2
CATPRGGWSTDTQYF | TGTGCCACTCCTCGGGGGGGCTGGAGCACAGATACGCAGTATTTT | TRBJ2-3 | TRBV7-9 | few | TRBD2
CASSPQGSLSTGELFF | TGTGCCAGCAGTCCTCAGGGCAGTTTGAGCACCGGGGAGCTGTTTTTT | TRBJ2-2 | TRBV7-2 | - | -
CASSKLFQASTDTQYF | TGTGCCAGCAGCAAATTGTTCCAGGCGAGCACAGATACGCAGTATTTT | TRBJ2-3 | TRBV21-1 | few | -
CASTRTATEAFF | TGTGCCAGCACTCGGACAGCCACTGAAGCTTTCTTT | TRBJ1-1 | TRBV2 | few | -
CASSLRWADTTEAFF | TGCGCCAGCAGCCTCCGATGGGCAGACACCACTGAAGCTTTCTTT | TRBJ1-1 | TRBV4-1 | once | -
CASSPLLAGESYNEQFF | TGTGCCAGCAGTCCCCTCCTGGCGGGAGAATCCTACAATGAGCAGTTCTTC | TRBJ2-1 | TRBV28 | - | TRBD2
CSVGATGNTEAFF | TGCAGCGTTGGGGCGACAGGGAACACTGAAGCTTTCTTT | TRBJ1-1 | TRBV29-1 | - | -
CASSLDRGQETQYF | TGTGCCAGCAGCTTGGACAGGGGCCAAGAGACCCAGTACTTC | TRBJ2-5 | TRBV5-8 | - | TRBD1
CASSALRVSEAFF | TGTGCCAGCAGCGCCTTGAGGGTTAGCGAAGCTTTCTTT | TRBJ1-1 | TRBV7-9 | - | -
CASSESAGLYTEAFF | TGCGCCAGCAGTGAGAGTGCGGGGCTCTACACTGAAGCTTTCTTT | TRBJ1-1 | TRBV10-1 | - | -
CASSLGGQGYNEQFF | TGTGCCAGCAGCTTAGGGGGACAGGGATACAATGAGCAGTTCTTC | TRBJ2-1 | TRBV7-3 | - | TRBD1
CASSLAVLTLSMNTEAFF | TGCGCCAGCAGCTTGGCCGTGCTTACCCTCTCTATGAACACTGAAGCTTTCTTT | TRBJ1-1 | TRBV5-1 | few | -
CASETSLQETQYF | TGTGCCTCGGAGACTTCCCTCCAAGAGACCCAGTACTTC | TRBJ2-5 | TRBV30 | - | -
CASSPRQNFLGYGYTF | TGTGCCAGCAGCCCGCGACAGAACTTTTTGGGCTATGGCTACACCTTC | TRBJ1-2 | TRBV7-3 | - | -
CASSFLNQPQHF | TGTGCCAGCAGCTTTCTTAATCAGCCCCAGCATTTT | TRBJ1-5 | TRBV13 | - | -
CASRTDRGISGYTF | TGTGCCAGCAGAACGGACAGGGGGATCAGTGGCTACACCTTC | TRBJ1-2 | TRBV27 | few | TRBD1
CASSFVGFSSYEQYF | TGTGCCAGCAGTTTCGTGGGTTTTAGCTCCTACGAGCAGTACTTC | TRBJ2-7 | TRBV27 | - | -
CSAGPGTGTYEQYF | TGCAGCGCTGGACCCGGGACAGGGACCTACGAGCAGTACTTC | TRBJ2-7 | TRBV29-1 | - | TRBD1
CASKTGGTEAFF | TGTGCCAGCAAAACGGGGGGGACTGAAGCTTTCTTT | TRBJ1-1 | TRBV6-5 | - | -
CAWSAVGDTQYF | TGTGCCTGGAGCGCGGTTGGAGATACGCAGTATTTT | TRBJ2-3 | TRBV30 | - | -
CASSFEGWDTDTQYF | TGTGCCAGCAGTTTTGAGGGCTGGGACACAGATACGCAGTATTTT | TRBJ2-3 | TRBV28 | - | -
CASSFETSGSRAYEQYF | TGTGCCAGCAGCTTTGAGACTAGCGGGAGTAGGGCCTACGAGCAGTACTTC | TRBJ2-7 | TRBV7-6 | - | TRBD2
CASSLPSVLGAYEQYF | TGCGCCAGCAGCTTACCCAGTGTCCTCGGGGCCTACGAGCAGTACTTC | TRBJ2-7 | TRBV5-1 | - | -
CASSPGGQGRAYGYTF | TGCGCCAGCAGCCCCGGGGGACAGGGGCGTGCCTATGGCTACACCTTC | TRBJ1-2 | TRBV5-1 | - | TRBD1
CASSLGLTLNTEAFF | TGTGCCAGCAGCTTAGGCCTTACCTTGAACACTGAAGCTTTCTTT | TRBJ1-1 | TRBV7-3 | - | -
CASSLQRVGHEQYF | TGTGCCAGCAGCCTTCAGCGGGTCGGGCACGAGCAGTACTTC | TRBJ2-7 | TRBV7-6 | - | -
CASSLGGTRPNNEQFF | TGTGCCAGCAGCTTGGGCGGGACTAGGCCGAACAATGAGCAGTTCTTC | TRBJ2-1 | TRBV5-4 | - | TRBD2
CASYPPPGQGRAEAFF | TGTGCCAGCTACCCACCTCCGGGACAGGGGAGGGCTGAAGCTTTCTTT | TRBJ1-1 | TRBV21-1 | - | -
CASSLGGTGSPEAFF | TGTGCCAGCAGCTTGGGCGGGACAGGGTCGCCCGAAGCTTTCTTT | TRBJ1-1 | TRBV5-6 | large | TRBD1
CASSFSGELFF | TGTGCCAGCAGTTTTTCAGGGGAGCTGTTTTTT | TRBJ2-2 | TRBV28 | - | -